Each of the 21 T cell receptor beta chains below was sequenced from the same sample in a study of Graves' ophthalmopathy and Graves' hyperthyroidism. The authors amplified TCR beta CDR3 regions, and they did so from RNA transcripts for repertoire sequencing. The authors performed first-round RT-PCR with HTBI primers and then a second-round multiplex PCR. TCRdb re-called the multiplex PCR reads with MiXCR, one entry per CDR3 protein. The sample has roughly 500,000 distinct CDR3 sequences; over 13% are singletons. The sequenced material came from blood. Every receptor here comes from a woman between 25 and 40 years old with Graves' ophthalmopathy.

The sample holds a few counts of this clonotype. A much larger clone is a single base away; this may be a read error. The rearrangement uses TRBV7-3 and TRBJ2-5, with TRBD2 matching over 10 bases. This CDR3 has 13 amino acids. Germline V gene sequence: CDR1 SGHTA, CDR2 FQGTGA. In DNA form, the CDR3 reads TGTGCCAGCAGCTTAAAGCGGGAGGGGACCAAGTACTTC. Translated: CASSLKREGTKYF.

This clonotype was recorded many times. The V and J genes are TRBV29-1 and TRBJ1-5, with no clear D. The CDR3 is 13 amino acids. Germline V gene sequence: CDR1 SQVTM, CDR2 ANQGSEA. Between the trimmed V and J ends, which lost 4 bases and 5 bases, there was a span of 12 bases. The CDR3 here is CSVAENTYQPQHF. For the CDR3, the DNA is TGCAGCGTTGCAGAAAATACCTATCAGCCCCAGCATTTT. Complete variable domain (other parts from reference TRBV29-1 and TRBJ1-5): SAVISQKPSRDICQRGTSLTIQCQVDSQVTMMFWYRQQPGQSLTLIATANQGSEATYESGFVIDKFPISRPNLTFSTLTVSNMSPEDSSIYLCSVAENTYQPQHFGDGTRLSIL.

As to this clonotype: A read error is possible here, since a much larger clone lies one base away. The chain uses TRBV27 and TRBJ2-7; maybe TRBD1 (6 bases). CDR1 is MNHEY, CDR2 SMNVEV, per germline (reference sequence). The CDR3 covers 12 residues. Here the CDR3 reads CATQGLGYGQYF. In DNA, the CDR3 is TGTGCCACACAGGGATTGGGCTACGGGCAGTACTTC.

The sample holds many counts of this clonotype. The chain employs TRBV7-2 and TRBJ1-1; no reliable D call. CDR3 length: 13 residues. The V gene lost 1 base and the J gene lost 5 bases, with 8 bases spanning the gap. Germline CDR1 SGHTA, CDR2 FQGNSA. The CDR3 spells CASSLEQLTEAFF. CDR3 bases: TGTGCCAGCAGCTTAGAACAGTTAACTGAAGCTTTCTTT.

This clonotype was recorded at least ten times. Being one base from a much bigger clone, this may be a read error. The chain couples TRBV6-1 to TRBJ2-7; 9 bases agree with TRBD1. The germline CDR1 and CDR2 sequences are MNHNS and SASEGT. This CDR3 comprises 15 residues. The CDR3 loop is CVSSGWTGDSYEQYF. The CDR3 DNA reads as TGTGTCAGCAGTGGGTGGACAGGGGATTCCTACGAGCAGTACTTC.

This clonotype came up many times. J is TRBJ2-7 and V is TRBV10-2; TRBD2 matches at 12 bases. The CDR3 has 16 amino acids. Germline loops: CDR1 WSHSY, CDR2 SAAADI. After removal of 4 bases from V and 4 bases from J, the junction contained 8 bases not matched to a gene. CDR3 sequence reads: CASSAGRLAGGYEQYF. CDR3 in DNA: TGCGCCAGCAGTGCGGGGCGCCTAGCGGGAGGGTACGAGCAGTACTTC.

The V call is TRBV18, the J call TRBJ1-1, with 10 nucleotides matching TRBD1. V lost 6 bases to trimming and J lost 7 bases; unmatched junction nucleotides: 14. This CDR3 spans 16 amino acids. Germline V lookup: CDR1 KGHSH, CDR2 LQKENI. CDR3 protein: CASSLTTGQGIVEAFF. The CDR3 DNA reads as TGTGCCAGCTCCCTCACTACGGGACAGGGGATTGTTGAAGCTTTCTTT.

This clonotype was counted many times. The chain links TRBV12-3 or TRBV12-4 to TRBJ1-1; a weak D match, TRBD1 (5 bases). The CDR3 has 14 amino acids. The V and J ends lost 4 bases and 1 base respectively, with 10 bases between them. The CDR3 here is CASSWGTGNTEAFF. CDR3 in DNA: TGTGCCAGCAGTTGGGGTACAGGGAACACTGAAGCTTTCTTT.

This clonotype was detected ten times or more. CDR3 loop: CASNSPGQGARETQYF. CDR3 coding DNA: TGTGCCAGCAACTCCCCGGGGCAGGGGGCGCGGGAGACCCAGTACTTC. The genes are TRBV7-2 and TRBJ2-5; TRBD1 aligns across 8 bases. CDR3 length: 16 residues. The germline gives CDR1 SGHTA, CDR2 FQGNSA. V shed 7 bases and J 5 bases; nucleotides not matched to a gene: 15.

This clonotype was counted ten times or more. J is TRBJ2-7 and V is TRBV19, with a tentative D call TRBD2 (5 bases). Germline CDR1 LNHDA, CDR2 SQIVND (reference sequence). Trimming left V 9 bases short and J 6 bases short, with 21 bases between. CDR3 size: 14 residues. DNA for the CDR3: TGTGCCAGCAAGGACTCCCTAGGGTCGGTCGAGCAGTACTTC. As protein: CASKDSLGSVEQYF.

This clonotype was seen many times. V is TRBV29-1 and J is TRBJ1-1; TRBD1 is a possible D gene (5 bases). The germline CDR1 and CDR2 sequences are SQVTM and ANQGSEA. The CDR3 spans 16 residues. V was trimmed by 6 bases and J by 1 base, leaving 21 bases between them. The CDR3 DNA reads TGCAGCGTCCTCACACTGCCGGGACGGGGGAACACTGAAGCTTTCTTT. It translates to CSVLTLPGRGNTEAFF.

The sample holds many counts of this clonotype. The CDR3 loop reads CASSGGENTIYF. Written as DNA, the CDR3 is TGTGCCAGCAGCGGAGGGGAAAACACCATATATTTT. The chain joins TRBV9 to TRBJ1-3; the D gene is possibly TRBD1 (5 bases). V lost 3 bases and J lost 6, with 7 bases in between. CDR1 and CDR2 (germline): SGDLS, YYNGEE. The length of the CDR3 is 12 residues.

This clonotype was observed many times. V usage is TRBV12-3 or TRBV12-4 and J usage is TRBJ1-5; possible D gene TRBD1, 6 bases. Trimming left V 7 bases short and J 2 bases short, with 9 bases between. CDR3 length equals 13 residues. This CDR3 reads CASTSGGNQPQHF. The CDR3 region has the DNA TGTGCCAGCACCTCAGGGGGCAATCAGCCCCAGCATTTT.

This clonotype was seen at least ten times. The chain carries TRBV4-1 and TRBJ2-7; 7 nucleotides align to TRBD1. The length of the CDR3 is 16 residues. The ends lost 5 bases at V and 1 base at J; junction bases unmatched: 11. Germline V gene lookup returns CDR1 MGHRA and CDR2 YSYEKL. CDR3 DNA: TGCGCCAGCAGCATTCAGACAGGGATAGAGTCCTACGAGCAGTACTTC. It translates to CASSIQTGIESYEQYF.

This chain uses TRBV30 with TRBJ1-5; D might be TRBD1 (6 bases). The germline CDR1 and CDR2 sequences are GTSNPN and SVGIG (reference sequence). The V end lost 2 bases, the J end lost 6 bases, and 11 bases lay between the germline ends. The CDR3 runs to 13 residues. CDR3 protein: CAWSSVGAQPQHF. In DNA form, the CDR3 reads TGTGCCTGGAGTTCGGTGGGGGCTCAGCCCCAGCATTTT.

The genes are TRBV11-1 and TRBJ2-6; D is undetermined. V was trimmed by 1 base and J by 0 bases, leaving 7 bases between them. The germline CDR1 and CDR2 sequences are SGHAT and FQDESV (reference sequence). The CDR3 loop spans 16 amino acids. For the CDR3, the DNA is TGTGCCAGCAGCTTAGGAGTCCACTCTGGGGCCAACGTCCTGACTTTC. Amino acids: CASSLGVHSGANVLTF.

The rearrangement links TRBV4-1 to TRBJ1-5, with D perhaps matching TRBD1 (5 bases). The CDR3 loop spans 14 amino acids. Germline V gene data show CDR1 as MGHRA and CDR2 as YSYEKL. With 4 bases removed from V and 4 bases from J, the gap between germline ends came to 11 bases. In nucleotides, the CDR3 is TGCGCCAGCAGCCGGACGCAGGGAAATCAGCCCCAGCATTTT. It codes for CASSRTQGNQPQHF.

In its sample, this clonotype was seen many times. Written as DNA, the CDR3 is TGTGCCACCATCGGGACAGGGGAAACTGAAGCTTTCTTT. Its translation: CATIGTGETEAFF. The V and J genes are TRBV24-1 and TRBJ1-1; the match to TRBD1 covers 10 bases. The CDR3 runs 13 residues. The V gene's germline CDR1 is KGHDR and CDR2 SFDVKD. Unmatched junction bases numbered 4, after V lost 8 bases and J lost 5 bases.

Of note for this clonotype: The CDR3 does not end in the conserved phenylalanine or tryptophan, so this is likely a read error. This sequence joins TRBV2 and TRBJ1-1; D call uncertain. Germline CDR1 and CDR2: SNHLY and FYNNEI. Trimming removed 2 bases from V and 1 base from J, with 11 bases in between. The CDR3 covers 15 residues. The DNA of the CDR3 is TGTGCCAGCAGTGAATCTGAGGTTTCGAACACTGAAGCTTTCTAT. This translates into CASSESEVSNTEAFY.

This clonotype was seen repeatedly, ten times or more. CDR3 in amino acids: CASSQDRGSGTEAFF. DNA for the CDR3: TGCGCCAGCAGCCAAGATAGGGGAAGTGGGACTGAAGCTTTCTTT. The chain employs TRBV4-1 and TRBJ1-1; a weak D match, TRBD1 (5 bases). Germline lookup yields CDR1 MGHRA and CDR2 YSYEKL. This CDR3 has 15 amino acids. The V and J ends lost 0 bases and 5 bases respectively, with 13 bases between them.

This clonotype was seen ten or more times. The chain recombines TRBV19 with TRBJ1-5, with D maybe TRBD1 (5 bases). The CDR3 is made up of 14 amino acids. Germline loops: CDR1 LNHDA, CDR2 SQIVND (reference sequence). Trimming cost V 7 bases and J 2 bases, with 12 bases left between them. The CDR3, as DNA: TGTGCCAGTACCTGGGGGGTCGGCAATCAGCCCCAGCATTTT. Translation gives CASTWGVGNQPQHF.